This TCR beta chain was observed in a study of Ad26.COV2.S vaccination and SARS-CoV-2 variants. Study results and caveats: Post-vaccination breadth of spike-specific CD8+ and CD4+ T cell responses was reportedly substantial. Total T cell responses may have been underestimated by the TCR breadth and depth analyses.

Libraries were prepared by immunoSEQ multiplex PCR; TCRdb keeps only in-frame clonotypes and omits some of them. The sample holds about 470,000 clones; about nine tenths are singletons and the top ten take around 4.2%. Concerning this clone: Its cognate antigen is unknown.

As for treatment: 15 to 20 received Ad26.COV2.S at low or high dose, single or two shots; five or six received placebo; per-sample allocation not given. Specimen acquisition occurred on day 63 following the initial vaccine or placebo injection. CDR3 length: 16 residues. CDR1 and CDR2 (germline): GTSNPN, SVGIG (reference sequence). V was clipped by 3 bases and J by 1 base, with 18 bases between them. The chain has TRBV30 and TRBJ1-2; TRBD1 might be the D (5 bases). The clonotype originates from a person aged 18-60 years who received the Ad26.COV2.S COVID-19 vaccine or a placebo. This sample comprised peripheral blood, obtained in a trial of Ad26.COV2.S vaccine versus placebo. The CDR3 nucleotides read TGTGCCTGGAGGACCGGGGGGTTCAACCTTAACTATGGCTACACCTTC. This sequence encodes CAWRTGGFNLNYGYTF.